This T cell receptor (beta chain) was recovered during a study of T-cell memory formation after mild COVID-19. V shed 7 bases and J shed 5 bases, with 11 bases lying between them. Germline loops: CDR1 ENHRY, CDR2 SYGVKD. The CDR3 is 12 amino acids. TCRdb re-called the 5' RACE reads through MiXCR, storing one row per CDR3 protein. The table lists 40,000 to 60,000 distinct CDR3 sequences, 9.3% of them singletons, with approximately 12% in the top ten. Material: PBMCs or a T cell subset sorted from them (not recorded which). This TCR was recovered from an adult woman who had mild COVID-19 (a few samples of this study predate the infection). Cell type and time point are not known. V and J are TRBV10-3 and TRBJ1-1, with unresolved D. The CDR3 loop is CAIKRAGTEAFF. The DNA of the CDR3 is TGTGCCATCAAGCGGGCTGGTACTGAAGCTTTCTTT.